Described below is a single TCR beta chain sequence and its context. It lacks a known antigen. No clone much larger than this one lies a single base away; base qualities are absent. Deletion took 3 bases off V and 4 bases off J, with a span of 6 bases between the germline ends. The CDR3 sequence holds 11 residues, the cysteine and phenylalanine included. Only the CDR3 DNA is retained, 33 bases long and in frame from the first base. CDR1 and CDR2 were assigned from the germline V gene (reference sequence) as GTSNPN and SVGIG. This sample stems from a study of identifying expanded T cells in peripheral blood (dated by TCRdb to about 2019). Turning to the overall study: Separate aliquots of the same genomic DNA pool were sequenced to produce technical replicates, and four replicates were compared in pairs.

General findings and caveats noted by the study authors: Across all healthy-donor time intervals, the beta-binomial model significantly cut both the number of clones called differentially abundant and the false-positive rate. In all healthy donors, the variance in clone template counts between samples taken 2 to 3 weeks apart rose significantly as total template count increased. The authors expected that over much longer intervals, such as months to years, biological variance in healthy repertoires might increase even further. Between technical replicates the binomial model flagged 0.9 to 1.5 differentially abundant clones, whereas over about two weeks the binomial model flagged about 16.4 and over roughly four weeks roughly 20.

During the collection period, no infections or other immune events were recorded for the healthy donors. Time-dependent variance in a beta-binomial model of T-cell clone differential abundance was calibrated using healthy-donor blood repertoires as a training cohort. The training cohort was composed of roughly 10 healthy donors, 3 female and 7 male. An age range of about 29 to 70 years, with an average of 43 years, was recorded for the donors. Whole blood, obtained from a commercial supplier, was collected from each healthy donor at three time points spaced approximately two weeks apart. Genomic DNA was extracted from unsorted whole blood for immunosequencing. TCRbeta CDR3 regions were profiled with the immunoSEQ Assay using bias-controlled multiplex PCR amplification of genomic DNA. The original methods were these. The absolute abundance of each unique TCRbeta CDR3 region was quantified after sequences were collapsed and filtered. Differential abundance was tested with two models: a binomial (Fisher-equivalent) model and a beta-binomial model that adds time-dependent variance fitted from healthy donors. Clones with fewer than 5 combined templates were removed, and a clone was called differentially abundant if the clone's Benjamini-Hochberg FDR was below 0.01. The form v = (b*log(k)+a)^2 was used to model beta-binomial variance as a function of total template count across the two samples. TCRdb re-hosts the immuneACCESS table, in-frame sequences only. Its copies lack some clones; in the studies checked, an unresolved V gene accounts for under half of them, and the cause for the rest is not known. V, J and clone size are taken as reported in that table, and D and trimming were inferred from the DNA itself. Recorded for this sample are 120,000 or so clones; approximately 80% of them occurred a single time. The ten biggest clones cover 2.5% to 4% of the sample.

This TCR was sampled from a person between 18 and 70 years old in good health. The rearranged chain carries TRBV30 and TRBJ1-2; the D gene remains uncertain. The sequenced sample was blood. The DNA reads as follows: TGTGCCTGGAGAAGTGCCTATGGCTACACCTTC. Translated, it gives CAWRSAYGYTF.